What follows are 5 T cell receptor beta chains derived from one specimen sequenced in a study of spatial heterogeneity in lung cancer. The time point: sample taken at primary tumor resection. Whole RNA, which was extracted from tumor, nontumor lung tissue or frozen PBMC, was sequenced without any cell sorting. TCRdb fed the 5' RACE reads into MiXCR, producing one record per CDR3 protein. This table holds about 12,000 distinct CDR3 sequences, 6.2% found once. This specimen was normal lung tissue next to the tumor, taken at surgery. Source of these receptors: a male donor with early-stage non-small cell lung cancer.

This clonotype was counted once. Possible read error: a much larger clone is one base away. The missing conserved phenylalanine or tryptophan at the end of this CDR3 makes a read error likely. Since it is a stray read in a library aimed at alpha chains, this beta chain has a size that is not meaningful. V gene TRBV18 combines with J gene TRBJ1-2; no definite D call. The CDR3 sequence is 12 residues long. Germline CDR1 KGHSH, CDR2 LQKENI. Trimming took 6 bases from V and 4 from J, leaving 9 bases between them. CDR3 residues: CASSLNPYGYTI. The CDR3 region has the DNA TGTGCCAGCTCTCTTAACCCCTATGGCTACACCATC.

This clonotype is medium-sized (0.01 to 0.1%). With the library built for alpha chains, this beta chain is off target and its frequency is not meaningful. The chain couples TRBV29-1 to TRBJ1-5; TRBD1 aligns across 8 bases. Losses at the gene ends were 7 bases for V and 7 bases for J; bases not matched to a gene: 6. The CDR3 runs to 12 residues. CDR1 is SQVTM, CDR2 ANQGSEA, per germline. The CDR3 spells CSAGQGEQPQHF. The CDR3, as DNA: TGCAGCGCAGGACAGGGCGAGCAGCCCCAGCATTTT.

This clonotype is deemed medium-sized. Within a library made for alpha chains, this beta chain is off target, and its count is uninformative. V gene TRBV19 combines with J gene TRBJ1-2, with D perhaps TRBD1 (6 bases). Germline V gene sequence: CDR1 LNHDA, CDR2 SQIVND (reference sequence). V was trimmed by 6 bases and J by 0 bases, leaving 14 bases between them. CDR3 length: 15 amino acids. The DNA for the CDR3 is TGTGCCAGTAGGGCAGGGGAGTACCCTAACTATGGCTACACCTTC. It codes for CASRAGEYPNYGYTF. The whole variable domain, remainder taken from reference TRBV19 and TRBJ1-2, is DGGITQSPKYLFRKEGQNVTLSCEQNLNHDAMYWYRQDPGQGLRLIYYSQIVNDFQKGDIAEGYSVSREKKESFPLTVTSAQKNPTAFYLCASRAGEYPNYGYTFGSGTRLTVV.

This clonotype has only a few counts. This beta chain appears as a stray read in a library generated for alpha chains; its size is not informative. The genes are TRBV6-5 and TRBJ1-1; maybe TRBD1 (5 bases). V lost 4 bases and J lost 1, with 16 bases in between. The CDR3 runs to 16 residues. CDR1 and CDR2 (germline): MNHEY, SVGAGI. The CDR3 sequence is CASSSRDAGGNTEAFF. For the CDR3, the DNA is TGTGCCAGCAGTTCCCGGGACGCCGGGGGGAACACTGAAGCTTTCTTT.

At least ten counts were recorded for this clonotype. Because this beta chain is a stray read in a library intended to capture alpha chains, its abundance should not be given much weight. The chain combines TRBV11-3 with TRBJ2-1; TRBD1 is a possible D gene (5 bases). Germline lookup yields CDR1 SGHNT and CDR2 YENEEA. Trimming took 5 bases from V and 0 from J, leaving 8 bases between them. The CDR3 runs to 14 residues. The CDR3: CASSGAPSYNEQFF. The CDR3 DNA is TGTGCCAGCAGCGGGGCTCCCTCCTACAATGAGCAGTTCTTC. Based on the CDR3 plus reference TRBV11-3 and TRBJ2-1, the full variable domain is EAGVVQSPRYKIIEKKQPVAFWCNPISGHNTLYWYLQNLGQGPELLIRYENEEAVDDSQLPKDRFSAERLKGVDSTLKIQPAELGDSAVYLCASSGAPSYNEQFFGPGTRLTVL.